Below, 2 T cell receptor beta chains from the same sample are listed, as sequenced in a study of blood T cell repertoires in COVID-19. Method: immunoSEQ multiplex PCR; TCRdb's copy keeps in-frame clones and lacks some. The table records under 200,000 clones, about 85% of them present only once. The source material was peripheral blood. The origin of the receptors is a man in his late teens or twenties with acute or convalescent COVID-19.

The chain uses TRBV3-1 (or the pseudogene TRBV3-2) and TRBJ2-1; 9 nucleotides match TRBD1. The germline gives CDR1 LGHDT, CDR2 YNNKEL (reference sequence). After removal of 4 bases from V and 6 bases from J, the junction contained 10 bases not matched to a gene. This CDR3 is built from 16 residues. The CDR3 loop is CASSPTGQGGPNEQFF. As DNA, the CDR3 is TGTGCCAGCAGCCCAACGGGACAGGGTGGACCCAATGAGCAGTTCTTC.

The chain combines TRBV11-2 with TRBJ1-4; D gene unclear. The germline CDR1 and CDR2 sequences are SGHAT and FQNNGV. The CDR3 contains 15 residues. The V gene lost 1 base and the J gene lost 8 bases, with 14 bases spanning the gap. CDR3 protein: CASSLASGVWEKLFF. The CDR3 DNA follows: TGTGCCAGCAGCTTAGCTAGCGGGGTATGGGAAAAACTGTTTTTT.